This record concerns one T cell receptor (beta chain) sequence. Its antigen is undetermined. This same CDR3 is encoded by further DNA sequences in the sample. The record originates from a study of T cell responses to AZD1222 COVID-19 vaccine. The V segment lost 2 bases and the J segment 7 bases; nucleotides outside the gene matches: 3. CDR1 and CDR2 (germline): SGHRS, YFSETQ. The CDR3 has 14 residues. Clones were sequenced by immunoSEQ multiplex PCR, and TCRdb holds only the in-frame ones, with some missing. Among about 130,000 clones listed, 70% to 90% were seen once. Broader study findings: Reportedly, nearly half the spike-specific TCRs target unmutated variant regions. The sample set comprised mostly white British donors with more females, and clonal diversity was possibly underestimated. Repertoire sampling was restricted to post-peak T cell response timepoints.

The chain employs TRBV5-1 and TRBJ2-1, with TRBD1 matching 10 bases. The specimen was peripheral blood, collected 28 days after the second dose of the MenACWY control vaccine. The receptor was isolated from an adult who received the MenACWY meningococcal vaccine as a control. The CDR3: CASSFRDRGNEQFF. The CDR3 coding sequence is TGCGCCAGCAGCTTCCGGGACAGGGGTAATGAGCAGTTCTTC.